One and the same sample provided the 26 T cell receptor beta chains below, sequenced in a study of T cell changes during pregnancy in multiple sclerosis. TCRdb keeps only in-frame clones here, not all; method: immunoSEQ multiplex PCR. The sample yields approximately 100,000 clones, around 92% seen once. Sequences were derived from peripheral blood, sampled before pregnancy. Source of these receptors: a female donor with multiple sclerosis, enrolled in a pregnancy study.

The chain employs TRBV4-1 and TRBJ1-1, with 8 bases matching TRBD1. Germline CDR1 reads MGHRA; CDR2 reads YSYEKL. The CDR3 is 15 amino acids. Trimming cost V 0 bases and J 4 bases; bases outside gene matches: 4. The DNA of the CDR3 is TGCGCCAGCAGCCAAGAGATGGACAGGGCCACTGAAGCTTTCTTT. Translating it yields CASSQEMDRATEAFF.

The rearrangement uses TRBV28 and TRBJ2-7; D is uncertain. Trimming left V 3 bases short and J 2 bases short, with 11 bases between. Germline lookup yields CDR1 MDHEN and CDR2 SYDVKM. The length of the CDR3 is 14 residues. This chain's CDR3 is CASSFRVITYEQYF. In nucleotides, the CDR3 is TGTGCCAGCAGTTTTCGAGTTATTACCTACGAGCAGTACTTC.

The chain recombines TRBV5-4 with TRBJ1-2; 10 positions match TRBD1. V lost 4 bases, J lost 3 bases, and 6 bases stayed unmatched. The CDR3 totals 15 residues. From germline, CDR1 is SGHNT and CDR2 YYREEE (reference sequence). This CDR3 is CASSGGTGEDYGYTF. The DNA for the CDR3 is TGTGCCAGCAGCGGAGGGACAGGGGAGGACTATGGCTACACCTTC.

The chain carries TRBV19 and TRBJ1-1; 11 bases match TRBD1. J lost 4 bases, V lost 5 bases, and 12 bases had no gene match. The CDR3 extends over 17 amino acids. Per germline, CDR1 LNHDA and CDR2 SQIVND (reference sequence). The chain's CDR3 is CASSSRTGGLLLTEAFF. CDR3 nucleotide sequence: TGTGCCAGTAGTTCCCGGACAGGGGGCCTGCTTCTCACTGAAGCTTTCTTT.

The chain combines TRBV5-1 with TRBJ2-1; TRBD1 matches 12 bases. There are 18 residues in the CDR3. Germline loops: CDR1 SGHRS, CDR2 YFSETQ. V lost 0 bases to trimming and J lost 1 base; unmatched junction nucleotides: 5. CDR3 DNA sequence: TGCGCCAGCAGCTTGGGGGGACAGGGGGCAAGGTCCTACAATGAGCAGTTCTTC. As protein: CASSLGGQGARSYNEQFF.

The chain links TRBV30 to TRBJ1-1; a weak D match, TRBD1 (5 bases). Germline lookup yields CDR1 GTSNPN and CDR2 SVGIG (reference sequence). The CDR3 length is 15 residues. The germline V and J ends were trimmed by 0 bases and 5 bases, with 16 bases remaining between them. The DNA of the CDR3 is TGTGCCTGGAGTGTAGTGGGGCCGCGGAGAACTGAAGCTTTCTTT. It codes for CAWSVVGPRRTEAFF.

This clone has more than one count but fewer than ten. This rearrangement joins TRBV27 to TRBJ1-2; no definite D call. CDR3 length: 13 amino acids. The germline gives CDR1 MNHEY, CDR2 SMNVEV (reference sequence). The V end lost 6 bases, the J end lost 4 bases, and 12 bases lay between the germline ends. The CDR3 DNA sequence: TGTGCCAGCAGCCCAGAGCGGAGCTATGGCTACACCTTC. Its protein is CASSPERSYGYTF.

In this sample, this clone turned up once. The gene calls are TRBV14 and TRBJ1-1; no clear D gene. CDR3 size: 13 residues. The germline V and J ends were trimmed by 3 bases and 5 bases, with 10 bases remaining between them. CDR1 SGHDN and CDR2 FVKESK come from the germline V gene. As DNA, the CDR3 is TGTGCCAGCAGCCAGTCGGGAGGGACTGAAGCTTTCTTT. Amino acids: CASSQSGGTEAFF.

The V and J genes are TRBV7-6 and TRBJ2-4; D might be TRBD1 (5 bases). The ends were cut back, 4 bases at V and 3 bases at J, with 25 bases in the middle. The CDR3 consists of 19 residues. CDR1 is SGHVS and CDR2 is FNYEAQ in the germline V gene. CDR3 DNA: TGTGCCAGCAGCTCATTTAAGGGCGATGGGGCGCCGGGCAAAAACATTCAGTACTTC. Translation: CASSSFKGDGAPGKNIQYF.

J is TRBJ2-3 and V is TRBV28; 9 nucleotides match TRBD2. Germline V gene data show CDR1 as MDHEN and CDR2 as SYDVKM. The CDR3 consists of 14 residues. Germline trimming cut 8 bases from V and 8 bases from J; bases unmatched to any gene: 11. CDR3 residues: CASQASGNVGTQYF. The CDR3 DNA is TGTGCCAGCCAGGCTAGCGGGAATGTTGGTACGCAGTATTTT. The full variable domain, rest sourced from reference TRBV28 and TRBJ2-3, is DVKVTQSSRYLVKRTGEKVFLECVQDMDHENMFWYRQDPGLGLRLIYFSYDVKMKEKGDIPEGYSVSREKKERFSLILESASTNQTSMYLCASQASGNVGTQYFGPGTRLTVL.

As regards this clone: The same CDR3 can be traced to other DNA sequences in this sample. The genes are TRBV6-5 and TRBJ2-3; 8 bases map to TRBD1. Germline V gives CDR1 MNHEY, CDR2 SVGAGI. The CDR3 runs to 15 residues. V gave up 6 bases and J gave up 0 bases; unmatched junction bases: 5. CDR3 in amino acids: CASSRTGGSTDTQYF. The CDR3 DNA is TGTGCCAGCAGCCGAACAGGGGGTAGCACAGATACGCAGTATTTT.

This chain joins TRBV27 and TRBJ2-7; a possible D gene is TRBD2 (5 bases). CDR1 is MNHEY, CDR2 SMNVEV, per germline (reference sequence). The CDR3 runs 16 residues. The V end was cut by 5 bases, the J end by 0 bases, with 17 bases between. For the CDR3, the DNA is TGTGCCAGCAGTCCCCGGGGTTTAGTACACTCCTACGAGCAGTACTTC. This gives the protein CASSPRGLVHSYEQYF.

CDR3 residues: CAWSVQGYTEAFF. CDR3 DNA sequence: TGTGCCTGGAGTGTACAGGGGTACACTGAAGCTTTCTTT. The rearrangement uses TRBV30 and TRBJ1-1; 7 nucleotides align to TRBD1. The trim removed 0 bases at V and 3 bases at J, leaving 1 base unmatched. The germline V gene encodes CDR1 GTSNPN and CDR2 SVGIG (reference sequence). CDR3 length equals 13 residues.

The CDR3 loop reads CASSTTVSDGVTKNIQYF. In nucleotides, the CDR3 is TGTGCCAGCAGTACGACAGTCAGTGATGGGGTAACCAAAAACATTCAGTACTTC. The V call is TRBV5-6, the J call TRBJ2-4, with D possibly TRBD1 on 5 matching bases. V was cut by 5 bases and J by 2 bases, with 23 bases left in between. This CDR3 contains 18 residues. From germline, CDR1 is SGHDT and CDR2 YYEEEE. The full variable domain, rest sourced from reference TRBV5-6 and TRBJ2-4, is DAGVTQSPTHLIKTRGQQVTLRCSPKSGHDTVSWYQQALGQGPQFIFQYYEEEERQRGNFPDRFSGHQFPNYSSELNVNALLLGDSALYLCASSTTVSDGVTKNIQYFGAGTRLSVL.

The chain carries TRBV13 and TRBJ2-2, with D unclear. Germline loops: CDR1 PRHDT, CDR2 FYEKMQ (reference sequence). The V end lost 2 bases, the J end lost 4 bases, and 8 bases lay between the germline ends. The CDR3 spans 14 residues. The chain's CDR3 is CASSLQIGTGELFF. For the CDR3, the DNA is TGTGCCAGCAGCTTACAGATTGGCACCGGGGAGCTGTTTTTT.

The J gene is TRBJ2-1, the V gene TRBV19; 9 positions agree with TRBD1. CDR3 length: 12 amino acids. The germline V gene encodes CDR1 LNHDA and CDR2 SQIVND (reference sequence). With 11 bases clipped from V and 9 bases from J, the junction kept 8 bases outside the gene matches. The CDR3, as DNA: TGTGCCGGGTGGACAGGGGAGGGTGAGCAGTTCTTC. Its protein is CAGWTGEGEQFF.

V and J are TRBV28 and TRBJ1-5, with D possibly matching TRBD1 (5 bases). Germline lookup yields CDR1 MDHEN and CDR2 SYDVKM. This CDR3 is 14 amino acids long. The V end was cut by 6 bases, the J end by 6 bases, with 15 bases between. DNA of the CDR3: TGTGCCAGCAGCTCCCCGGGGAGGGGTCAGCCCCAGCATTTT. It yields the protein CASSSPGRGQPQHF.

V and J are TRBV5-1 and TRBJ2-1; D is ambiguous. The CDR3 contains 13 residues. With 0 bases removed from V and 5 bases from J, the gap between germline ends came to 6 bases. CDR1 and CDR2 from the germline V gene are SGHRS and YFSETQ. The CDR3 DNA is TGCGCCAGCAGCTTGGATGAGAACAATGAGCAGTTCTTC. Translating it yields CASSLDENNEQFF.

The chain joins TRBV5-1 to TRBJ2-7; tentative D call: TRBD1 (5 bases). The V end was cut by 4 bases, the J end by 2 bases, with 13 bases between. This CDR3 is built from 14 residues. Germline CDR1 is SGHRS and CDR2 is YFSETQ. CDR3 sequence reads: CASSPADKTYEQYF. For the CDR3, the DNA is TGCGCCAGCAGCCCGGCGGACAAAACCTACGAGCAGTACTTC.

In this sample, this clone turned up once. J is TRBJ1-4 and V is TRBV30; tentative D call: TRBD1 (5 bases). The V gene lost 5 bases and the J gene lost 8 bases, with 12 bases spanning the gap. The CDR3 contains 12 residues. The V gene's germline CDR1 is GTSNPN and CDR2 SVGIG (reference sequence). DNA of the CDR3: TGTGCCTGGGGGGGGAACCTCGAAAAACTGTTTTTT. Translating gives CAWGGNLEKLFF.

This clone was observed a single time. V and J are TRBV11-2 and TRBJ1-2, with 12 bases lining up with TRBD1. Trimming cost V 2 bases and J 4 bases; bases outside gene matches: 5. This CDR3 is built from 16 residues. Germline lookup yields CDR1 SGHAT and CDR2 FQNNGV. The CDR3 nucleotides are TGTGCCAGCAGCTTATCGGGGACAGGGGGCCTCTATGGCTACACCTTC. It yields the protein CASSLSGTGGLYGYTF. The variable domain in full, with the rest retrieved from reference TRBV11-2 and TRBJ1-2, is EAGVAQSPRYKIIEKRQSVAFWCNPISGHATLYWYQQILGQGPKLLIQFQNNGVVDDSQLPKDRFSAERLKGVDSTLKIQPAKLEDSAVYLCASSLSGTGGLYGYTFGSGTRLTVV.

The count of this clone is one. V and J are TRBV30 and TRBJ2-3, with 7 bases aligning to TRBD1. The CDR3 covers 14 residues. Per germline, CDR1 GTSNPN and CDR2 SVGIG (reference sequence). Losses at the gene ends were 3 bases for V and 1 base for J; bases not matched to a gene: 4. The CDR3 nucleotides read TGTGCCTGGAGGACAGGGATCGGCACAGATACGCAGTATTTT. Its protein product is CAWRTGIGTDTQYF.

This clone was observed a single time. The genes are TRBV20-1 and TRBJ2-7; D gene uncertain. Germline assignment: CDR1 DFQATT and CDR2 SNEGSKA (reference sequence). V shed 3 bases and J shed 7 bases, with 10 bases lying between them. This CDR3 is 11 amino acids long. CDR3 nucleotides: TGCAGTGCTAGTCCCATTTTTGAGCAGTACTTC. It is translated as CSASPIFEQYF.

CDR3 nucleotides: TGTGCCAGCAGCCAATATGAGACTCAAGGCTACGAGCAGTACTTC. The encoded protein is CASSQYETQGYEQYF. The chain joins TRBV4-2 to TRBJ2-7; D gene ambiguous. Trimming pared 2 bases from V and 3 bases from J, leaving 14 bases between. The CDR3 runs to 15 residues. Germline CDR1 and CDR2: LGHNA and YNFKEQ.

This chain connects TRBV7-9 to TRBJ1-5; 8 bases line up with TRBD1. The length of the CDR3 is 16 residues. Germline loops: CDR1 SEHNR, CDR2 FQNEAQ (reference sequence). V shed 3 bases and J 0 bases; nucleotides not matched to a gene: 4. CDR3 in amino acids: CASSLGTGSSNQPQHF. Here the CDR3 DNA reads TGTGCCAGCAGCTTGGGGACAGGTTCTAGCAATCAGCCCCAGCATTTT.

This clone was recorded only once. The CDR3 sequence is CASSPRVVENTEAFF. The CDR3 DNA reads TGCGCCAGCAGCCCCCGAGTAGTTGAGAACACTGAAGCTTTCTTT. The chain couples TRBV5-1 to TRBJ1-1, with D uncertain. Germline assignment: CDR1 SGHRS and CDR2 YFSETQ. The CDR3 runs 15 residues. V lost 4 bases and J 1 base, leaving 14 bases between the germline ends.